This TCR beta chain was identified during a study of blood T cell repertoires in COVID-19. Turning to the study itself: Acute and convalescent COVID-19 samples came from the United States, Italy and Spain. T cells, B-cell-depleted T cells, or PBMCs provided the cDNA or gDNA that served as material.

Authors' analysis steps: Amplification of reference gene primers provided the estimated nucleated cell counts. The protocol was immunoSEQ multiplex PCR, while the TCRdb copy is restricted to in-frame clones and leaves out a portion. V and J calls and clone size are those listed in that table; D and trimming were worked out from the DNA. Here the sample spans approximately 100,000 clones, around 87% being singletons. The clonotype was recovered from a man aged 45-65 years with acute or convalescent COVID-19. Specimen: peripheral blood.

The CDR3 reads CASSASGRGTGELFF. CDR3 coding DNA: TGTGCCAGCAGTGCCAGCGGGAGGGGCACCGGGGAGCTGTTTTTT. V and J are TRBV25-1 and TRBJ2-2; 10 bases fit TRBD2. Germline loops: CDR1 MGHDK, CDR2 SYGVNS. This CDR3 spans 15 amino acids. V lost 4 bases, J lost 4 bases, and 3 bases stayed unmatched.